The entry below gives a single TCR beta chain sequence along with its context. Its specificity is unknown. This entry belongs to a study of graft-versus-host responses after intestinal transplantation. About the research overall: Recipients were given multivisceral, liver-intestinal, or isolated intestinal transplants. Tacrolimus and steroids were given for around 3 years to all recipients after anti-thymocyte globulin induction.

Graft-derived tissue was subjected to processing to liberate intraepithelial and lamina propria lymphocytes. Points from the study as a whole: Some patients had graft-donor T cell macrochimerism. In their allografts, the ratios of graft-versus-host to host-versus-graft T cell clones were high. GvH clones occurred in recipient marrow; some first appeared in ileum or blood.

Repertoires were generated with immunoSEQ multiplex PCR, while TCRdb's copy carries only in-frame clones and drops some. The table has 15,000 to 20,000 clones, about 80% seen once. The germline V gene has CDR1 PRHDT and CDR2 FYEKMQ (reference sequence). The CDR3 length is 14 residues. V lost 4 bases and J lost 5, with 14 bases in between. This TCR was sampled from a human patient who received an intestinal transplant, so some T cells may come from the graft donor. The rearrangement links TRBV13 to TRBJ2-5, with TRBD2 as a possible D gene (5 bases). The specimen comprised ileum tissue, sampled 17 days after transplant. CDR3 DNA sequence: TGTGCCAGCAGCTCCCGGACCTCGGGGGAGACCCAGTACTTC. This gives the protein CASSSRTSGETQYF. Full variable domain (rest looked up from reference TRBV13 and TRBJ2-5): AAGVIQSPRHLIKEKRETATLKCYPIPRHDTVYWYQQGPGQDPQFLISFYEKMQSDKGSIPDRFSAQQFSDYHSELNMSSLELGDSALYFCASSSRTSGETQYFGPGTRLLVL.